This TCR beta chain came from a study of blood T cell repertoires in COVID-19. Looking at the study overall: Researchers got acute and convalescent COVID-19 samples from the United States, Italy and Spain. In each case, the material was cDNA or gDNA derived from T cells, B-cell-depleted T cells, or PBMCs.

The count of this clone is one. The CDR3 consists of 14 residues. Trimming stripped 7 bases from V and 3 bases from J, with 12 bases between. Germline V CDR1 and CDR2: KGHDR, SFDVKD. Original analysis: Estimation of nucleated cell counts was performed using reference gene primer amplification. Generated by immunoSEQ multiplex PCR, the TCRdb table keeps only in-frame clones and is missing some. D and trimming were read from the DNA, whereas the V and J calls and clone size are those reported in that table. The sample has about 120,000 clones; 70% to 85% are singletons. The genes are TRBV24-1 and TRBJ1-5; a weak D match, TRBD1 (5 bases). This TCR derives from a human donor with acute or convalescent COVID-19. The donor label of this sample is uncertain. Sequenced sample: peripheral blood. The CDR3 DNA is TGTGCCACCAGCCAAACAGGTCCCAATCAGCCCCAGCATTTT. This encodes CATSQTGPNQPQHF.